What follows are 15 T cell receptor beta chains derived from one specimen sequenced in a study of T cell changes during pregnancy in multiple sclerosis. The data were produced by immunoSEQ multiplex PCR, yet TCRdb's version contains in-frame clones alone and is incomplete. In the table there are 38,000 or so clones, about 92% of which are singletons. The sequences come from CD8+ T cells from peripheral blood mononuclear cells, collected in the first trimester of pregnancy. These receptors came from a female donor with multiple sclerosis, enrolled in a pregnancy study.

The V call is TRBV9, the J call TRBJ2-5; 8 bases agree with TRBD1. V was clipped by 8 bases and J by 3 bases; unmatched bases: 18. The CDR3 length is 17 residues. Germline CDR1 SGDLS, CDR2 YYNGEE. The CDR3 DNA reads as TGTGCCAGGACGAACCAAACTTTAGACAGGGGAAAAGAGACCCAGTACTTC. Translation: CARTNQTLDRGKETQYF.

V is TRBV5-4 and J is TRBJ1-1; no firm D call. Germline V CDR1 and CDR2: SGHNT, YYREEE (reference sequence). Trimming removed 2 bases from V and 1 base from J, with 9 bases in between. This CDR3 contains 14 residues. This CDR3 reads CASSLRWQNTEAFF. CDR3 DNA: TGTGCCAGCAGCTTACGATGGCAGAACACTGAAGCTTTCTTT.

The chain joins TRBV27 to TRBJ1-1; 10 nucleotides match TRBD1. The CDR3 consists of 14 residues. Germline CDR1 is MNHEY and CDR2 is SMNVEV (reference sequence). J gave up 6 bases and V 3 bases, and 4 bases lay outside the gene matches. This CDR3 is CASSFGTGAAEAFF. Here the CDR3 DNA reads TGTGCCAGCAGTTTCGGGACAGGGGCCGCTGAAGCTTTCTTT.

This clone showed up just once. This chain joins TRBV14 and TRBJ1-2; tentative D call: TRBD1 (5 bases). From germline, CDR1 is SGHDN and CDR2 FVKESK. The germline V and J ends were trimmed by 1 base and 2 bases, with 5 bases remaining between them. The CDR3 contains 13 residues. CDR3 sequence reads: CASSQGTNYGYTF. DNA for the CDR3: TGTGCCAGCAGCCAAGGGACAAACTATGGCTACACCTTC.

The chain employs TRBV4-2 and TRBJ1-4, with D possibly matching TRBD1 (5 bases). The germline V and J ends were trimmed by 3 bases and 14 bases, with 13 bases remaining between them. The germline V gene encodes CDR1 LGHNA and CDR2 YNFKEQ. The CDR3 extends over 12 amino acids. Written as DNA, the CDR3 is TGTGCCAGCAGCCACGAAACAGGTTATCTGTTTTTT. As protein: CASSHETGYLFF.

The rearrangement links TRBV2 to TRBJ2-5; 9 bases are shared with TRBD2. The CDR3 loop spans 17 amino acids. From germline, CDR1 is SNHLY and CDR2 FYNNEI. J was trimmed by 0 bases and V by 3 bases; bases with no gene match: 8. DNA of the CDR3: TGTGCCAGCAGTGACGGAGCGGGGGGCCTGTACCAAGAGACCCAGTACTTC. Protein sequence: CASSDGAGGLYQETQYF.

This rearrangement joins TRBV19 to TRBJ2-1, with 12 nucleotides matching TRBD2. CDR3 length equals 15 residues. Unmatched junction bases numbered 2, after V lost 3 bases and J lost 5 bases. The germline V gene encodes CDR1 LNHDA and CDR2 SQIVND (reference sequence). This CDR3 is CASSIWTSGNNEQFF. The DNA of the CDR3 is TGTGCCAGTAGTATTTGGACTAGCGGGAACAATGAGCAGTTCTTC.

This chain uses TRBV11-2 with TRBJ1-1; a weak D match, TRBD1 (6 bases). Trimming pared 3 bases from V and 2 bases from J, leaving 19 bases between. Germline values: CDR1 SGHAT, CDR2 FQNNGV. The CDR3 is made up of 17 amino acids. The CDR3 here is CASSFYTGPPVNTEAFF. The CDR3 coding sequence is TGTGCCAGCAGCTTTTACACAGGGCCGCCCGTCAACACTGAAGCTTTCTTT.

This chain connects TRBV9 to TRBJ1-2; 8 bases line up with TRBD1. The CDR3 has 16 amino acids. The germline gives CDR1 SGDLS, CDR2 YYNGEE. The V segment lost 3 bases and the J segment 8 bases; nucleotides outside the gene matches: 15. The CDR3 loop is CASSGGGQAPIWGYTF. Written as DNA, the CDR3 is TGTGCCAGCAGCGGAGGGGGACAGGCCCCGATATGGGGCTACACCTTC.

This clone was found a few times. The gene calls are TRBV6-1 and TRBJ1-6; D remains unclear. CDR3 length equals 14 residues. V shed 2 bases and J shed 8 bases, with 10 bases lying between them. Germline V CDR1 and CDR2: MNHNS, SASEGT. For the CDR3, the DNA is TGTGCCAGCAGTGAATCAGAGGAAGATTCACCCCTCCACTTT. Residues: CASSESEEDSPLHF.

This clone was counted a single time. The chain links TRBV19 to TRBJ2-7; possibly TRBD1 for D (6 bases). Trimming left V 4 bases short and J 6 bases short, with 13 bases between. The CDR3 spans 13 residues. Germline CDR1 reads LNHDA; CDR2 reads SQIVND (reference sequence). The CDR3 DNA follows: TGTGCCAGTAGTACCAGGGGACAAAGCGAGCAGTACTTC. Encoded protein: CASSTRGQSEQYF. Using reference TRBV19 and TRBJ2-7 for the parts outside the CDR3, the full variable domain is DGGITQSPKYLFRKEGQNVTLSCEQNLNHDAMYWYRQDPGQGLRLIYYSQIVNDFQKGDIAEGYSVSREKKESFPLTVTSAQKNPTAFYLCASSTRGQSEQYFGPGTRLTVT.

The V call is TRBV6-1, the J call TRBJ1-1; unclear D gene. The V end lost 3 bases, the J end lost 1 base, and 15 bases lay between the germline ends. Germline CDR1 reads MNHNS; CDR2 reads SASEGT. The CDR3 runs to 16 residues. The CDR3 coding sequence is TGTGCCAGCAGTGACCGTCCTGAGGTAAAGAACACTGAAGCTTTCTTT. The encoded protein is CASSDRPEVKNTEAFF.

A few counts support this clone. The chain has TRBV27 and TRBJ2-7, with a tentative D call TRBD2 (5 bases). This CDR3 comprises 13 residues. Germline V gene data show CDR1 as MNHEY and CDR2 as SMNVEV (reference sequence). Between the trimmed V and J ends, which lost 6 bases and 7 bases, there was a span of 16 bases. CDR3 in amino acids: CASSLWESGEQYF. The DNA for the CDR3 is TGTGCCAGCAGCCTTTGGGAGTCGGGGGAGCAGTACTTC.

This chain uses TRBV30 with TRBJ2-2, with D possibly TRBD2 on 7 matching bases. The V gene lost 6 bases and the J gene lost 4 bases, with 12 bases spanning the gap. The CDR3 runs to 13 residues. Germline V gives CDR1 GTSNPN, CDR2 SVGIG (reference sequence). As DNA, the CDR3 is TGTGCCTGTTCGGGGGGCCCCACCGGGGAGCTGTTTTTT. Protein: CACSGGPTGELFF.

CDR3 sequence reads: CASSLLVAGASTDTQYF. In nucleotides, the CDR3 is TGCGCCAGCAGCTTGTTGGTAGCGGGGGCTAGCACAGATACGCAGTATTTT. The chain links TRBV5-1 to TRBJ2-3; 9 nucleotides match TRBD2. With 1 base clipped from V and 0 bases from J, the junction kept 6 bases outside the gene matches. This CDR3 has 17 amino acids. CDR1 is SGHRS and CDR2 is YFSETQ in the germline V gene.